This T cell receptor (beta chain) came from a study of blood T cell repertoires in COVID-19. Study details: From T cells, B-cell-depleted T cells, or PBMCs came the material, which was cDNA or gDNA.

In germline, CDR1 is SGHTA, CDR2 FQGTGA. V lost 1 base, J lost 5 bases, and 9 bases lay in between. The CDR3 is made up of 14 amino acids. The method was immunoSEQ multiplex PCR; TCRdb's version includes in-frame clones alone and lacks a portion of them. The sample comprises around 50,000 clones, more than 65% of which are singletons, and 6% to 9% rests with the top ten. This receptor was taken from a human donor in a cohort sampled during active COVID-19. This chain joins TRBV7-3 and TRBJ2-1, with D possibly being TRBD1 (6 bases). The specimen was peripheral blood. The CDR3 loop reads CASSLISGDNEQFF. CDR3 DNA: TGTGCCAGCAGCTTAATTTCAGGGGACAATGAGCAGTTCTTC. The complete variable domain, with remaining parts taken from reference TRBV7-3 and TRBJ2-1, reads GAGVSQTPSNKVTEKGKYVELRCDPISGHTALYWYRQSLGQGPEFLIYFQGTGAADDSGLPNDRFFAVRPEGSVSTLKIQRTERGDSAVYLCASSLISGDNEQFFGPGTRLTVL.